The 6 T cell receptor beta chains reported below all come from one sample, sequenced in a study of blood T cell repertoires in COVID-19. Method: immunoSEQ multiplex PCR; TCRdb's copy keeps in-frame clones and lacks some. The sample shows more than 350,000 clones, about 88% of them seen only once. The sequencing sample was made of PBMCs or T cells enriched from blood (not recorded which). The receptors stem from a young woman who had been exposed to COVID-19.

The V call is TRBV28, the J call TRBJ1-1; D call uncertain. Germline-derived CDR1 and CDR2 are MDHEN and SYDVKM. Trimming removed 5 bases from V and 7 bases from J, with 14 bases in between. This CDR3 spans 13 amino acids. CDR3 DNA sequence: TGTGCCAGCAGTCCAATCGGGTACGGTGAAGCTTTCTTT. It codes for CASSPIGYGEAFF.

The chain combines TRBV7-8 with TRBJ2-5, with a weak D call TRBD1 (6 bases). The V end lost 5 bases, the J end lost 5 bases, and 15 bases lay between the germline ends. Germline CDR1 and CDR2: SGHVS and FQNEAQ. The CDR3 spans 14 residues. The CDR3 spells CASSRVTGGETQYF. CDR3 coding DNA: TGTGCCAGCAGCCGAGTGACAGGAGGCGAGACCCAGTACTTC. Full variable domain (rest looked up from reference TRBV7-8 and TRBJ2-5): GAGVSQSPRYKVAKRGQDVALRCDPISGHVSLFWYQQALGQGPEFLTYFQNEAQLDKSGLPSDRFFAERPEGSVSTLKIQRTQQEDSAVYLCASSRVTGGETQYFGPGTRLLVL.

The rearrangement joins TRBV14 to TRBJ2-7; 9 bases are shared with TRBD2. This CDR3 contains 18 residues. Looked up from germline, CDR1 is SGHDN and CDR2 is FVKESK. J was trimmed by 3 bases and V by 1 base; bases with no gene match: 13. The CDR3 nucleotides read TGTGCCAGCAGCCAAGCTCCCCTTATGCGGGGGGGGTTCTACGAGCAGTACTTC. Amino acids: CASSQAPLMRGGFYEQYF.

This clone was seen just once. The chain recombines TRBV9 with TRBJ2-3; 10 nucleotides align to TRBD2. The CDR3 totals 17 residues. V lost 0 bases, J lost 0 bases, and 4 bases stayed unmatched. The germline V gene has CDR1 SGDLS and CDR2 YYNGEE. CDR3 loop: CASSVVSLAGSTDTQYF. CDR3 coding DNA: TGTGCCAGCAGCGTAGTCTCACTAGCGGGGAGCACAGATACGCAGTATTTT.

The gene calls are TRBV10-1 and TRBJ2-1; 15 nucleotides match TRBD2. This CDR3 has 16 amino acids. Trimming removed 4 bases from V and 7 bases from J; junction bases left unmatched: 5. Germline values: CDR1 WNHNN, CDR2 SYGVQD (reference sequence). The CDR3 bases are TGCGCCAGCAGTGGACCGGGACTAGCGGGAGGAAATGAGCAGTTCTTC. The encoded protein is CASSGPGLAGGNEQFF.

A single count supports this clone. The chain recombines TRBV3-1 (or the pseudogene TRBV3-2) with TRBJ2-7; TRBD2 agrees at 7 bases. From germline, CDR1 is LGHDT and CDR2 YNNKEL (reference sequence). The CDR3 covers 14 residues. Trimming removed 4 bases from V and 4 bases from J; junction bases left unmatched: 7. DNA of the CDR3: TGTGCCAGCAGCCCTCACACCGGGGGGTACGAGCAGTACTTC. The encoded protein is CASSPHTGGYEQYF.